Below are 18 T cell receptor beta chains sequenced from a single sample in a study of prognosis after radiotherapy for stage I lung cancer. TCR beta CDR3 was amplified from genomic DNA by two-round multiplex PCR. The authors ran first-round PCR with primers specific to each TRBV and TRBJ gene. TCRdb processed the multiplex PCR reads anew with MiXCR; each CDR3 protein has one entry. The sample lists about 27,000 distinct CDR3 sequences, more than 45% seen once, with about 15% in the top ten. The material was PBMCs, obtained before or after stereotactic body radiation therapy (not recorded which). These receptors originate from a donor over 45 with non-small cell lung cancer.

Turning to this clonotype: One junction end does not reproduce the germline sequence, and a read error may be involved. This chain's CDR3 is CASRKRTGGESVAF. CDR3 in DNA: TGTGCCAGCAGAAAAAGGACAGGGGGCGAATCTGTCGCCTTC. This chain connects TRBV6-2 or TRBV6-3 to TRBJ1-2, with 11 bases aligning to TRBD1. CDR3 length equals 14 residues. Germline values: CDR1 MNHEY, CDR2 SVGEGT.

This clonotype was observed at least ten times. The chain recombines TRBV19 with TRBJ1-4, with D perhaps TRBD1 (5 bases). Germline CDR1 is LNHDA and CDR2 is SQIVND (reference sequence). The V end was cut by 1 base, the J end by 8 bases, with 11 bases between. This CDR3 spans 14 amino acids. As DNA, the CDR3 is TGTGCCAGTAGTATAGGCCAGGGTGGGGAAAAACTGTTTTTT. Residues: CASSIGQGGEKLFF.

This clonotype was recorded many times. The J gene is TRBJ2-2, the V gene TRBV16; tentatively, D is TRBD1 (5 bases). The germline gives CDR1 KGHSY, CDR2 FQNENV. Trimming stripped 3 bases from V and 2 bases from J, with 13 bases between. The CDR3 covers 16 residues. The CDR3 region has the DNA TGTGCCAGCAGCCATCAAGCCAGGGCCAACACCGGGGAGCTGTTTTTT. Translation gives CASSHQARANTGELFF.

This clonotype was recorded only once. This chain links TRBV6-2 or TRBV6-3 with TRBJ2-1; no definite D call. The CDR3 loop spans 14 amino acids. Looked up from germline, CDR1 is MNHEY and CDR2 is SVGEGT. V was cut by 5 bases and J by 10 bases, with 18 bases left in between. The CDR3 is CASSEREWAPEQFF. CDR3 nucleotides: TGTGCCAGCAGTGAAAGGGAATGGGCTCCAGAGCAGTTCTTC.

This clonotype was observed at least ten times. The chain couples TRBV2 to TRBJ1-4; 8 bases map to TRBD1. Germline CDR1 is SNHLY and CDR2 is FYNNEI. The CDR3 is made up of 13 amino acids. The V gene end was trimmed by 4 bases and the J gene end by 8 bases; junction bases not matched to a gene: 3. For the CDR3, the DNA is TGTGCCAGCAGTGCAGGGGGCGCGGAAAAACTGTTTTTT. It codes for CASSAGGAEKLFF.

This clonotype appeared once. This chain joins TRBV4-2 and TRBJ1-5; perhaps TRBD1 as D (6 bases). V dropped 2 bases and J dropped 7 bases, with 15 bases sitting between them. CDR1 is LGHNA and CDR2 is YNFKEQ in the germline V gene. The CDR3 consists of 15 residues. The CDR3: CASSQNRVSGQPQHF. CDR3 nucleotide sequence: TGTGCCAGCAGCCAAAACAGGGTTAGCGGGCAGCCCCAGCATTTT.

This clonotype was counted at least ten times. This chain joins TRBV12-3 or TRBV12-4 and TRBJ2-2; no reliable D call. V was shortened by 8 bases and J by 4 bases, with 14 bases between the two germline ends. The CDR3 has 14 residues. This chain's CDR3 is CASENGRFTGELFF. The CDR3 DNA sequence: TGTGCCAGCGAAAATGGTCGGTTCACCGGGGAGCTGTTTTTT.

The sample holds many counts of this clonotype. The chain is built from TRBV6-5 and TRBJ1-4; no reliable D call. The CDR3 is 15 amino acids. V lost 0 bases and J 7 bases, leaving 12 bases between the germline ends. Germline V CDR1 and CDR2: MNHEY, SVGAGI. The CDR3 here is CASSYSGEEGEKLFF. DNA for the CDR3: TGTGCCAGCAGTTACTCGGGAGAAGAGGGTGAAAAACTGTTTTTT.

This clonotype was picked up many times. The chain combines TRBV27 with TRBJ2-3; tentatively, D is TRBD1 or TRBD2 (5 bases each). The V end was cut by 2 bases, the J end by 4 bases, with 7 bases between. Germline CDR1 MNHEY, CDR2 SMNVEV (reference sequence). The CDR3 contains 13 residues. The CDR3 reads CASSLRGADTQYF. The CDR3 DNA is TGTGCCAGCAGTTTACGGGGCGCAGATACGCAGTATTTT.

On this clonotype: Germline and junction disagree at one end, which may indicate a read error. The J gene is TRBJ2-1, the V gene TRBV20-1; 9 bases are a match to TRBD2. Germline loops: CDR1 DFQATT, CDR2 SNEGSKA (reference sequence). The CDR3 is made up of 16 amino acids. The CDR3 spells CSARPIAGAIYNEHFF. The CDR3 DNA is TGCAGTGCTAGACCTATAGCGGGGGCGATCTACAATGAGCATTTCTTC.

This clonotype is judged medium-sized (0.01 to 0.1%). The chain combines TRBV7-8 with TRBJ2-2; D might be TRBD2 (6 bases). This CDR3 spans 12 amino acids. In germline, CDR1 is SGHVS, CDR2 FQNEAQ. Trimming removed 10 bases from V and 1 base from J, with 7 bases in between. The CDR3 DNA follows: TGTGCCACGGGGGAGAACACCGGGGAGCTGTTTTTT. Translated: CATGENTGELFF.

This clonotype was detected only a few times. This likely traces to a read error, being one base from a far larger clone. This chain's CDR3 is CASSWLGEHFF. The CDR3 DNA reads TGTGCCAGCAGTTGGTTGGGTGAGCATTTCTTC. The chain couples TRBV6-4 to TRBJ2-1; the D is unclear. Germline loops: CDR1 MRHNA, CDR2 SNTAGT. The CDR3 is made up of 11 amino acids.

This rearrangement joins TRBV2 to TRBJ1-2; D remains ambiguous. The CDR3 length is 14 residues. Germline V lookup: CDR1 SNHLY, CDR2 FYNNEI. V lost 2 bases, J lost 6 bases, and 13 bases lay in between. CDR3 protein: CASSESKFQDGYTF. The CDR3 coding sequence is TGTGCCAGCAGTGAAAGCAAATTCCAGGATGGCTACACCTTC.

Points on this clonotype: This likely traces to a read error, being one base from a far larger clone. The chain has TRBV6-4 and TRBJ1-5; perhaps TRBD1 as D (5 bases). The CDR3 covers 14 residues. In germline, CDR1 is MRHNA, CDR2 SNTAGT. This CDR3 reads CASSHQGGNHPQHF. CDR3 DNA: TGTGCCAGCAGCCATCAGGGTGGCAATCATCCCCAGCATTTT.

This clonotype was counted at least ten times. The chain is built from TRBV27 and TRBJ2-1; 12 nucleotides match TRBD2. From germline, CDR1 is MNHEY and CDR2 SMNVEV (reference sequence). This CDR3 has 17 amino acids. J gave up 3 bases and V 5 bases, and 8 bases lay outside the gene matches. Here the CDR3 DNA reads TGTGCCAGCAGTCCGCTCAGGACTAGCGGGGTCTACAATGAGCAGTTCTTC. Its protein is CASSPLRTSGVYNEQFF.

This clonotype was observed at least ten times. The rearrangement joins TRBV20-1 to TRBJ1-5, with D perhaps TRBD1 (5 bases). Germline CDR1 DFQATT, CDR2 SNEGSKA (reference sequence). V lost 4 bases and J 2 bases, leaving 15 bases between the germline ends. The CDR3 is 15 amino acids. The CDR3 loop is CSAKPTGGGNQPQHF. The DNA for the CDR3 is TGCAGTGCTAAACCGACGGGGGGGGGCAATCAGCCCCAGCATTTT.

Ten or more counts support this clonotype. The chain links TRBV7-2 to TRBJ2-7, with D unclear. CDR1 SGHTA and CDR2 FQGNSA come from the germline V gene. This CDR3 has 11 residues. Trimming took off 5 bases at V and 7 bases at J, with 9 bases between the two ends. In nucleotides, the CDR3 is TGTGCCAGCAGCCCCGGGCTAGAGCAGTACTTC. This encodes CASSPGLEQYF.

At least ten counts were recorded for this clonotype. A junction end diverges from the germline sequence, so it may reflect a read error. The chain recombines TRBV7-8 with TRBJ2-7; D may match TRBD1 or TRBD2 (6 bases each). This CDR3 comprises 14 residues. The V gene's germline CDR1 is SGHVS and CDR2 FQNEAQ. The CDR3 reads CASSPGAVGSSRNF. The DNA of the CDR3 is TGTGCCAGCAGCCCGGGGGCCGTGGGGTCATCGCGTAACTTC.